This T cell receptor (beta chain) stems from a study of blood T cell repertoires in COVID-19 (dated by TCRdb to 2020 to 2021). Broadly, across the study: Collaborator samples came from the United States, Italy and Spain and covered acute and convalescent phases of COVID-19. The material from the prospective study consisted of cDNA or gDNA derived from T cells, B-cell-depleted T cells, or PBMCs. Subjects who had been exposed to COVID-19, were actively infected with it, or had recovered from it provided the deeply sampled blood TCRbeta repertoires that made up the dataset. The repertoires were released in a freely available public database intended as a resource for research on the immune response to SARS-CoV-2. The samples were drawn from two sources: the first 160 participants of the ongoing ImmuneRACE study, and fewer than 1,500 subjects contributed by 6 global collaborators. Nearly every sample came with metadata listing a de-identified subject ID, COVID-19 status, age in years and sex. Where HLA class I and class II types were available, the types were taken from metadata supplied by the sample provider, not from assay-based typing.

Taken from cysteine to phenylalanine, the CDR3 has 15 residues. The retained sequence is limited to the CDR3, 45 bases, with the frame set at the first base. In the germline V gene, CDR1 corresponds to KGHSY and CDR2 to FQNENV. Trimming accounts for 4 bases at V and 4 bases at J, while the number of junction bases matched to no gene is 2. Note on this clone: No antigen is known for it. It has no much larger one-base neighbor in the sample; base qualities were not kept.

TCRbeta CDR3 regions were amplified from genomic DNA by means of the immunoSEQ Assay, a bias-controlled multiplex PCR. The study's processing was this. The number of nucleated cells in each sample was estimated from the amplification of reference gene primers within the assay. To quantify the absolute abundance of each unique TCRbeta CDR3 rearrangement, sequence reads were collapsed and filtered. For each sample, productive Simpson clonality was calculated as the square root of Simpson's diversity index across productive rearrangements. TCRdb mirrors the immuneACCESS table, restricted to in-frame sequences. Some clones are absent from its copies; in checked studies, under half trace to an unresolved V gene, and the reason for the others is unknown. D and trimming were read from the DNA, whereas the V and J calls and clone size are those reported in that table. In this sample the table shows about 32,000 clones, around 85% of which occur a single time. In total, the top ten clones hold around 45% of the sample.

The collaborating institutions used their own protocols to collect whole blood in K2EDTA tubes. For TCRbeta analysis, collaborators shipped samples as frozen whole blood, isolated PBMCs, or DNA extracted from either of those sample types. Overall results and qualifications from the work: How much clinical and demographic metadata was included differed by source and by participant, and the metadata was provided uncurated.

Sequenced: peripheral blood. This clonotype was obtained from a man in his fifties or sixties with active or convalescent COVID-19. The rearrangement joined TRBV16 to TRBJ2-1, and 12 bases in between align with TRBD2. The DNA reads TGTGCCAGCAGCCGACTAGCGGGAGTTTACAATGAGCAGTTCTTC. It codes for CASSRLAGVYNEQFF.